These T cell receptor beta chains were read from a single sample in a study of tumor and adjacent non-tumor tissue in lung cancer. Each CDR3 protein gets one entry after TCRdb re-called the multiplex PCR reads with MiXCR. The sample lists roughly 70,000 distinct CDR3 sequences; around 70% were seen once. Sequencing was carried out using distant non-tumor lung tissue. The receptors were sampled from a woman aged 45 to 65 with non-small cell lung cancer. Both conserved end residues are part of each CDR3. Part of the rows lack a size; the others show once, few, many or a class for expanded clones.

v_call: TRBV5-4
clone_size: NA
cdr3_aa: CASSPGPGARTEASF

v_call: TRBV11-2
clone_size: NA
cdr3_aa: CASQSLGQSCQYEQFF

v_call: TRBV20-1
clone_size: NA
cdr3_aa: CSVSRESYNEQFF

v_call: TRBV20-1
clone_size: NA
cdr3_aa: CSAIGIGGTGANVLTF

v_call: TRBV5-1
clone_size: NA
cdr3_aa: CASTLGRGSDGYTF

v_call: TRBV11-2
clone_size: few
cdr3_aa: CASSPQTGQETHYF

v_call: TRBV6-2/TRBV6-3
clone_size: NA
cdr3_aa: CASSPPGRTYEQYF

v_call: TRBV6-5
clone_size: many
cdr3_aa: CASRPDSYQPQHF

v_call: TRBV11-2
clone_size: NA
cdr3_aa: CASRLDQGSLSYTF

v_call: TRBV4-2
clone_size: many
cdr3_aa: CASSQETRAEVDGGLEQYF

v_call: TRBV11-2
clone_size: NA
cdr3_aa: CASRWKAGTVSSNEQYF

v_call: TRBV10-3
clone_size: NA
cdr3_aa: CAISESKGVSNEKLFF

v_call: TRBV29-1
clone_size: NA
cdr3_aa: CSVLLGLRFVNIQYF

v_call: TRBV11-2
clone_size: NA
cdr3_aa: CASSFFGQGTDRQYF

v_call: TRBV6-6
clone_size: many
cdr3_aa: CASSSRQGSSSGANVLTF

v_call: TRBV4-2
clone_size: NA
cdr3_aa: CAISQTSGRADEHFF

v_call: TRBV11-2
clone_size: few
cdr3_aa: CASSLGMGSYYTGELFF

v_call: TRBV12-3/TRBV12-4
clone_size: NA
cdr3_aa: CANSTRARDLPYDQYF

v_call: TRBV11-2
clone_size: NA
cdr3_aa: CASSPGQAWSTQYF